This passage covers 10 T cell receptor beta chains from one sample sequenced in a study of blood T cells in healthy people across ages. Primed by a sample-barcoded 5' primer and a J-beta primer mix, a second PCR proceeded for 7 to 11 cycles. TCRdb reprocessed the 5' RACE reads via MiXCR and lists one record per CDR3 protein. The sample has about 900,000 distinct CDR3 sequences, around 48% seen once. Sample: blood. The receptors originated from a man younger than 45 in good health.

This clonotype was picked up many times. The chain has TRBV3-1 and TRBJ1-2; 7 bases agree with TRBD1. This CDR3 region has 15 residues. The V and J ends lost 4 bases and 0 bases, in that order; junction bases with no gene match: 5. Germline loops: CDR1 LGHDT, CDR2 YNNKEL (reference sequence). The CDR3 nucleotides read TGTGCCAGCAGCCGAGCGGGACAGACTAACTATGGCTACACCTTC. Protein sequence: CASSRAGQTNYGYTF.

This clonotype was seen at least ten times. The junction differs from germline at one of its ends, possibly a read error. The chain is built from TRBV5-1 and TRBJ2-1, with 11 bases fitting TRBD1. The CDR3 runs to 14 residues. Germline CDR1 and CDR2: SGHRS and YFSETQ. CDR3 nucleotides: TGTGCCAGCAGTTTAGGGACAGGGGGAAATGAGCAGTTCTTC. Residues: CASSLGTGGNEQFF.

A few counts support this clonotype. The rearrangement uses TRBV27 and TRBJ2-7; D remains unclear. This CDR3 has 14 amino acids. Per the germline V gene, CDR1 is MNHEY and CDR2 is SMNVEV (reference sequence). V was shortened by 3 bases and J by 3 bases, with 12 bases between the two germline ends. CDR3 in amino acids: CASSLDVKVYEQYF. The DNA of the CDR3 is TGTGCCAGCAGTTTGGACGTTAAAGTCTACGAGCAGTACTTC.

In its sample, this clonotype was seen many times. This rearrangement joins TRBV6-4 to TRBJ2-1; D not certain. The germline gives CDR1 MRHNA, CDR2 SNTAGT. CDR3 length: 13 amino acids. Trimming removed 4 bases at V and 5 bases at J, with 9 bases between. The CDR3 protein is CASSVSADNEQFF. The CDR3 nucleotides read TGTGCCAGCAGTGTCAGCGCCGACAATGAGCAGTTCTTC.

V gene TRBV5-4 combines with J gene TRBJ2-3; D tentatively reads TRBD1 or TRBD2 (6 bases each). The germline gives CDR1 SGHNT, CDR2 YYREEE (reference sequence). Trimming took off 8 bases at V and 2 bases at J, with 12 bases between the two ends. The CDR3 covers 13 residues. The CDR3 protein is CASGGGVTDTQYF. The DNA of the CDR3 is TGTGCCAGTGGGGGCGGGGTCACAGATACGCAGTATTTT.

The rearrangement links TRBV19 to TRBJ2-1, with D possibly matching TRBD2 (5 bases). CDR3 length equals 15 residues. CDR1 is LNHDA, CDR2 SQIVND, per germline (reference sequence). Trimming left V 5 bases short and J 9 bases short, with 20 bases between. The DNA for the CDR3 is TGTGCCAGTAGTCTTCTGCGGACTGTGGAAAGTGAGCAGTTCTTC. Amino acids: CASSLLRTVESEQFF.

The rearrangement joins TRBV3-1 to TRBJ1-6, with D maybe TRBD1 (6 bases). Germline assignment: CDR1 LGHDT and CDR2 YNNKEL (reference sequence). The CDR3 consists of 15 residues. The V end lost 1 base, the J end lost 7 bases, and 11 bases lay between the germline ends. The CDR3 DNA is TGTGCCAGCAGCCAAGTAGGGGGTGGGAATTCACCCCTCCACTTT. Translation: CASSQVGGGNSPLHF. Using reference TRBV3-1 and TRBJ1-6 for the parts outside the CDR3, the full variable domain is DTAVSQTPKYLVTQMGNDKSIKCEQNLGHDTMYWYKQDSKKFLKIMFSYNNKELIINETVPNRFSPKSPDKAHLNLHINSLELGDSAVYFCASSQVGGGNSPLHFGNGTRLTVT.

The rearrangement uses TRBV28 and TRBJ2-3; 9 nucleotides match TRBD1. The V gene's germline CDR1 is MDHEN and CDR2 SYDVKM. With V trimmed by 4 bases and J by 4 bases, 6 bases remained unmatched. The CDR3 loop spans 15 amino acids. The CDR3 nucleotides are TGTGCCAGCAGTTCGGGGGGACAGGGAGCAGATACGCAGTATTTT. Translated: CASSSGGQGADTQYF.

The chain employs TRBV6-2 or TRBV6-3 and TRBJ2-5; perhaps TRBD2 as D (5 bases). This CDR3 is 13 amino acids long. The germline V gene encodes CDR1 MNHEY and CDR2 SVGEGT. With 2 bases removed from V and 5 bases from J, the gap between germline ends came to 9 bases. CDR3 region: CASSYEGWETQYF. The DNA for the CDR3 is TGTGCCAGCAGTTACGAGGGTTGGGAGACCCAGTACTTC.

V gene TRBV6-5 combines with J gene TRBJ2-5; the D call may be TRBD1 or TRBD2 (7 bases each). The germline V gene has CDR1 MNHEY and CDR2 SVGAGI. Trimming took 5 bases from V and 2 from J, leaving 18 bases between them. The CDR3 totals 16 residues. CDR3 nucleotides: TGTGCCAGCAGTAGGGGGGGACAGAAAACTCAAGAGACCCAGTACTTC. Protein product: CASSRGGQKTQETQYF.